The 16 T cell receptor beta chains below come from one sample, sequenced in a study of sequential checkpoint blockade in melanoma. Treatment of the sample: randomized to nivolumab then ipilimumab (arm A) or the reverse (arm B). The assay was immunoSEQ multiplex PCR, and TCRdb's table has in-frame clones only and misses some. The sample lists more than 2,500 clones; 21% were seen once. Specimen: tumor tissue (inferred from file names), collected from a patient given nivolumab and ipilimumab in sequence. All receptors derive from a human patient with melanoma. Some clones in this sample may be carry-over from other donors' samples.

V usage is TRBV9 and J usage is TRBJ2-1; TRBD2 is a possible D gene (6 bases). Germline V gene lookup returns CDR1 SGDLS and CDR2 YYNGEE. Trimming pared 4 bases from V and 5 bases from J, leaving 13 bases between. This CDR3 has 14 residues. The CDR3 DNA is TGTGCCAGCAGCTTAGTCGGCGGGAACAATGAGCAGTTCTTC. It yields the protein CASSLVGGNNEQFF.

This clone was seen only a few times. The chain joins TRBV11-3 to TRBJ1-4, with D possibly matching TRBD1 (5 bases). V was shortened by 0 bases and J by 8 bases, with 16 bases between the two germline ends. CDR1 is SGHNT and CDR2 is YENEEA in the germline V gene. This CDR3 region has 16 residues. For the CDR3, the DNA is TGTGCCAGCAGCTTAGATGGGGGTCAGAACGCAGAAAAACTGTTTTTT. Protein sequence: CASSLDGGQNAEKLFF.

This clone appeared once. This chain joins TRBV30 and TRBJ1-3; possibly TRBD1 for D (6 bases). The CDR3 length is 16 residues. Trimming stripped 4 bases from V and 0 bases from J, with 16 bases between. Looked up from germline, CDR1 is GTSNPN and CDR2 is SVGIG (reference sequence). The CDR3 loop is CAWKKGGAYSGNTIYF. For the CDR3, the DNA is TGTGCCTGGAAAAAAGGGGGTGCCTACTCTGGAAACACCATATATTTT.

This chain uses TRBV12-5 with TRBJ2-3; D gene unclear. The germline gives CDR1 LGHNT, CDR2 FRNRAP. V was trimmed by 6 bases and J by 4 bases, leaving 11 bases between them. The CDR3 loop spans 13 amino acids. This CDR3 reads CASGPAGADTQYF. CDR3 nucleotide sequence: TGTGCTAGTGGCCCAGCTGGGGCAGATACGCAGTATTTT.

The chain combines TRBV28 with TRBJ1-5; the D gene is possibly TRBD1 (5 bases). V was cut by 4 bases and J by 7 bases, with 20 bases left in between. The CDR3 spans 16 residues. Germline V gene sequence: CDR1 MDHEN, CDR2 SYDVKM. CDR3 protein: CASSSPWTQQRQPQHF. The CDR3 DNA reads TGTGCCAGCAGTTCCCCCTGGACACAACAGAGGCAGCCCCAGCATTTT. The full variable domain, completed using reference TRBV28 and TRBJ1-5, is DVKVTQSSRYLVKRTGEKVFLECVQDMDHENMFWYRQDPGLGLRLIYFSYDVKMKEKGDIPEGYSVSREKKERFSLILESASTNQTSMYLCASSSPWTQQRQPQHFGDGTRLSIL.

This clone occurred many times. This chain connects TRBV5-8 to TRBJ2-7; D is possibly TRBD1 (5 bases). CDR1 SGHTS and CDR2 YDEGEE come from the germline V gene. Trimming cost V 3 bases and J 3 bases, with 13 bases left between them. CDR3 length: 14 residues. CDR3 protein: CASSSRDRLYEQYF. DNA for the CDR3: TGTGCCAGCAGCTCCCGTGACAGACTCTACGAGCAGTACTTC.

This clone was observed many times. The J gene is TRBJ2-1, the V gene TRBV11-3; 8 nucleotides agree with TRBD2. From germline, CDR1 is SGHNT and CDR2 YENEEA. This CDR3 is 18 amino acids long. Losses at the gene ends were 5 bases for V and 0 bases for J; bases not matched to a gene: 12. CDR3 residues: CASSHSPGLGSSYNEQFF. The CDR3, as DNA: TGTGCCAGCAGCCATTCACCGGGACTAGGGTCCTCCTACAATGAGCAGTTCTTC. Full variable domain (outside the CDR3, taken from reference TRBV11-3 and TRBJ2-1): EAGVVQSPRYKIIEKKQPVAFWCNPISGHNTLYWYLQNLGQGPELLIRYENEEAVDDSQLPKDRFSAERLKGVDSTLKIQPAELGDSAVYLCASSHSPGLGSSYNEQFFGPGTRLTVL.

V gene TRBV11-3 combines with J gene TRBJ2-1; possibly TRBD2 for D (7 bases). The CDR3 totals 17 residues. V shed 5 bases and J shed 4 bases, with 21 bases lying between them. CDR1 SGHNT and CDR2 YENEEA come from the germline V gene. CDR3: CASSHGLRGGHYNEQFF. The CDR3, as DNA: TGTGCCAGCAGCCATGGTCTTAGGGGGGGCCATTACAATGAGCAGTTCTTC.

This clone occurred a few times. This sequence joins TRBV30 and TRBJ2-7, with a possible D match to TRBD1 (7 bases). The CDR3 covers 13 residues. Trimming left V 3 bases short and J 4 bases short, with 13 bases between. Germline CDR1 and CDR2: GTSNPN and SVGIG (reference sequence). CDR3 sequence: CAWRVAGGYEQYF. The CDR3 nucleotides read TGTGCCTGGAGGGTGGCAGGGGGGTACGAGCAGTACTTC.

This clone was seen more than once but under ten times. The V gene is TRBV4-1, the J gene TRBJ2-6; no clear D gene. The germline gives CDR1 MGHRA, CDR2 YSYEKL. The CDR3 has 18 amino acids. The germline V and J ends were trimmed by 0 bases and 4 bases, with 16 bases remaining between them. CDR3 sequence (DNA): TGCGCCAGCAGCCAAGAAGCACAGACGAGACGGGGGGCCAACGTCCTGACTTTC. Translation gives CASSQEAQTRRGANVLTF.

J is TRBJ1-2 and V is TRBV5-1; a possible D gene is TRBD1 (6 bases). This CDR3 comprises 15 residues. V shed 0 bases and J shed 5 bases, with 14 bases lying between them. The germline CDR1 and CDR2 sequences are SGHRS and YFSETQ. CDR3 nucleotide sequence: TGCGCCAGCAGCTTGGAAGGAGGGGGACCTTATGGCTACACCTTC. Amino acids: CASSLEGGGPYGYTF.

In its sample, this clone was seen many times. The CDR3 region has the DNA TGTGCCAGCAGCCAAGGGCCCACAGATACGCAGTATTTT. Its translation: CASSQGPTDTQYF. The gene calls are TRBV7-1 and TRBJ2-3; D not resolved. TRBV7-1 is noted as an ORF with a role that remains uncertain. The CDR3 consists of 13 residues. V lost 5 bases, J lost 2 bases, and 8 bases lay in between.

This clone showed up just a few times. This chain joins TRBV6-8 and TRBJ2-7, with D perhaps TRBD1 or TRBD2 (5 bases each). Trimming stripped 6 bases from V and 1 base from J, with 16 bases between. Germline CDR1 reads MNHGY; CDR2 reads SAAAGT. CDR3 length: 15 amino acids. The CDR3 coding sequence is TGTGCCAGCAGCGTGGGGACCCCACCTTCCTACGAGCAGTACTTC. It codes for CASSVGTPPSYEQYF.

The chain employs TRBV6-8 and TRBJ1-3; unclear D gene. Germline V gene sequence: CDR1 MNHGY, CDR2 SAAAGT. The CDR3 is 14 amino acids. Trimming pared 6 bases from V and 2 bases from J, leaving 11 bases between. CDR3 sequence reads: CASSQVTAGNTIYF. In DNA, the CDR3 is TGTGCCAGCAGCCAGGTTACGGCTGGAAACACCATATATTTT.

By its share, this clone is medium-sized (0.01 to 0.1%). The gene calls are TRBV6-1 and TRBJ1-2, with a tentative D call TRBD1 (6 bases). The CDR3 extends over 15 amino acids. V shed 1 base and J shed 6 bases, with 15 bases lying between them. Germline loops: CDR1 MNHNS, CDR2 SASEGT. CDR3: CASSEVAQGTHGYTF. The CDR3 bases are TGTGCCAGCAGTGAAGTCGCCCAGGGGACCCATGGCTACACCTTC.

The gene calls are TRBV30 and TRBJ2-1; D is unresolved. The V and J ends lost 0 bases and 10 bases respectively, with 10 bases between them. The CDR3 has 12 amino acids. The V gene's germline CDR1 is GTSNPN and CDR2 SVGIG (reference sequence). CDR3 nucleotides: TGTGCCTGGAGTGTATCTTCCGGGGAGCAGTTCTTC. It encodes CAWSVSSGEQFF.